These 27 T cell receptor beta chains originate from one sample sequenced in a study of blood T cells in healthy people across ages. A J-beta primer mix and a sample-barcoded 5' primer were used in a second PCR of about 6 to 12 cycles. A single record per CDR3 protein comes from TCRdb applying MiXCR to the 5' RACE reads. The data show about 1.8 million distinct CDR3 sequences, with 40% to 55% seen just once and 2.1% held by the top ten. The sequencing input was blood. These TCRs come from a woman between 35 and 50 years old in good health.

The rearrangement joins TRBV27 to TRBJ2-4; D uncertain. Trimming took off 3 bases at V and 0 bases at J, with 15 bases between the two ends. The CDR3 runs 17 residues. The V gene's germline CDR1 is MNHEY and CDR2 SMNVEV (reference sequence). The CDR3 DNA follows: TGTGCCAGCAGTTTCCTCCGCAGCTGTCTAGCCAAAAACATTCAGTACTTC. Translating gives CASSFLRSCLAKNIQYF.

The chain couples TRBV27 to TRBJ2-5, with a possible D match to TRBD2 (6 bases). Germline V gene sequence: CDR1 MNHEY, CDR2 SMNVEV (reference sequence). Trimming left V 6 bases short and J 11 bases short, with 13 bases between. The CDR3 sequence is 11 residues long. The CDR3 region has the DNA TGTGCCAGCAGGGCGGGGTACAAGCAGTACTTC. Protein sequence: CASRAGYKQYF.

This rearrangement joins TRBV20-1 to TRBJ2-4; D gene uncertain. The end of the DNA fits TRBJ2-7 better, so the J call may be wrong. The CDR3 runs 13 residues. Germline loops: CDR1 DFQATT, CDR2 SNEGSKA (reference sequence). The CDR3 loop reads CSAPPRVPGEQYF. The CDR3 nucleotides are TGCAGTGCCCCCCCCCGAGTGCCGGGCGAGCAGTACTTC.

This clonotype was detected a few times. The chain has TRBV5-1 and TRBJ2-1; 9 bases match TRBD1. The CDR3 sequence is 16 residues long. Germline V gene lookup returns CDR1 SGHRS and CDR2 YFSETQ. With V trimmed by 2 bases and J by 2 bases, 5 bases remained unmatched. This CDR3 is CASSFLRDRAYNEQFF. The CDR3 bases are TGCGCCAGCAGCTTTCTCCGGGACAGGGCCTACAATGAGCAGTTCTTC.

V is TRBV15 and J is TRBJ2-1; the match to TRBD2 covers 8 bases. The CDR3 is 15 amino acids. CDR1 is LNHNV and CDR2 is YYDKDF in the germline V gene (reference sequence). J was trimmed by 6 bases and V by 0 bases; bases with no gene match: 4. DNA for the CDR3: TGTGCCACCAGCAGAGAAGCGGGGGAATTCAATGAGCAGTTCTTC. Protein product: CATSREAGEFNEQFF.

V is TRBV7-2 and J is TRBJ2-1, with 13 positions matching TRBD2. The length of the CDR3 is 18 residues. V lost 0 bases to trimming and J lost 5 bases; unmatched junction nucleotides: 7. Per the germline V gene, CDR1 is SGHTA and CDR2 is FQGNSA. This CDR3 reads CASSLARTSGGPNNEQFF. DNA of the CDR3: TGTGCCAGCAGCTTAGCGCGGACTAGCGGGGGCCCAAACAATGAGCAGTTCTTC.

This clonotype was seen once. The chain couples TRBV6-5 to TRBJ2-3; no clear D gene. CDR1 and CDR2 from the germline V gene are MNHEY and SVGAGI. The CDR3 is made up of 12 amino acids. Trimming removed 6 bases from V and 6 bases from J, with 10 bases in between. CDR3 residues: CASSPKLDTQYF. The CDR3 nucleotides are TGTGCCAGCAGCCCCAAGTTGGATACGCAGTATTTT.

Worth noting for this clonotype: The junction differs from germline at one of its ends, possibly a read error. This CDR3 is CASSPPGRSCEQYF. DNA for the CDR3: TGTGCCAGCAGCCCCCCCGGTAGGTCCTGCGAGCAGTACTTC. The chain employs TRBV5-5 and TRBJ2-7; D is undetermined. The germline CDR1 and CDR2 sequences are SGHKS and YYEKEE (reference sequence). This CDR3 is 14 amino acids long.

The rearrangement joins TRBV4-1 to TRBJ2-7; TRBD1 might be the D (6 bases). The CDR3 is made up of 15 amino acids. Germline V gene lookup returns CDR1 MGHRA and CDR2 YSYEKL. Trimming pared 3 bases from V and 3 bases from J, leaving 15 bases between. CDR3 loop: CASSQPGRDIYEQYF. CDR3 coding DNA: TGCGCCAGCAGCCAGCCCGGCCGGGACATCTACGAGCAGTACTTC.

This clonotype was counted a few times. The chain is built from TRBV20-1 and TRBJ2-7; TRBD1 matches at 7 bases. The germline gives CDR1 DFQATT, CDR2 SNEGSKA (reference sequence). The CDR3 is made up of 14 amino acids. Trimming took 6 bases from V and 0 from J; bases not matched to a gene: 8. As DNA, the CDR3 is TGCAGTGCGAAGAGTGGGACAGTCTCCTACGAGCAGTACTTC. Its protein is CSAKSGTVSYEQYF.

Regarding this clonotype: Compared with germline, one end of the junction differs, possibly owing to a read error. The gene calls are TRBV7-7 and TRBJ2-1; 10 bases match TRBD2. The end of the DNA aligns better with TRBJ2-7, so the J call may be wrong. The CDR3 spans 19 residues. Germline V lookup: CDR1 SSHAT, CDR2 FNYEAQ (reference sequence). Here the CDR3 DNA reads TGTGCTAGCAGCCCCAGGCTAGCGGGGGTTACCAGCTCCTACAATGAGCAGTACTTC. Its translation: CASSPRLAGVTSSYNEQYF.

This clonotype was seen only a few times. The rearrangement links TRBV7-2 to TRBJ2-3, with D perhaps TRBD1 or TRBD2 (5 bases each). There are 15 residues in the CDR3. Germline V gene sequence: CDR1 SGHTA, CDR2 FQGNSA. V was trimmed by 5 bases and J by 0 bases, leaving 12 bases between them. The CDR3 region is CASSLFWGSTDTQYF. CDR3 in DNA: TGTGCCAGCAGCCTATTCTGGGGGAGCACAGATACGCAGTATTTT.

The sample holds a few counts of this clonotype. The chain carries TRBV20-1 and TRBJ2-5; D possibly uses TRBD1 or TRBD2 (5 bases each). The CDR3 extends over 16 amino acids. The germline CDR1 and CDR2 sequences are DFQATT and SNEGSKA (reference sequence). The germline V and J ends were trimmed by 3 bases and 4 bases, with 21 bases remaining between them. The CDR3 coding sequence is TGCAGTGCTAGTCCTAATAAGGGGTATCGGGGAGAGACCCAGTACTTC. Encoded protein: CSASPNKGYRGETQYF.

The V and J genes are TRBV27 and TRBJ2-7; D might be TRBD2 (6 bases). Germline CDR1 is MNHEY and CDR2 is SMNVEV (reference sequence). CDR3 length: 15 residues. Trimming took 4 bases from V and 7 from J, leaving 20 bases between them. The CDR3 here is CASSYHRDLIGEQYF. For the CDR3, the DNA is TGTGCCAGCAGTTATCACCGGGACTTAATTGGGGAGCAGTACTTC.

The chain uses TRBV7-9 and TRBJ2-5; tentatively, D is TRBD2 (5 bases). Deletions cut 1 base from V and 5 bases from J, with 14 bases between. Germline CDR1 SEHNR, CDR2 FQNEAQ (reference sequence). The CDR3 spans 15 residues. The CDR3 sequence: CASSLVATIKETQYF. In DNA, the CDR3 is TGTGCCAGCAGCTTAGTGGCGACTATTAAGGAGACCCAGTACTTC.

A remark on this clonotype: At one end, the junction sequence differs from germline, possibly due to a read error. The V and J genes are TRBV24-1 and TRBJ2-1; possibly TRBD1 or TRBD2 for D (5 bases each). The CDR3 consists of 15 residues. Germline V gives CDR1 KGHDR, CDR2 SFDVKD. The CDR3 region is CAASDFGGVRNEQFF. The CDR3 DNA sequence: TGTGCCGCCAGTGATTTTGGGGGAGTACGCAATGAGCAGTTCTTC.

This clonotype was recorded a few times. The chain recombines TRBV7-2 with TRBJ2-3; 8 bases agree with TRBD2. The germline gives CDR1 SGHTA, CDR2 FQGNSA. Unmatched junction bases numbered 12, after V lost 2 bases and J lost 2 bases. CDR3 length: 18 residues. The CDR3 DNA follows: TGTGCCAGCAGCTTATATATGGCGGGAGGAGGAATCACAGATACGCAGTATTTT. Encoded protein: CASSLYMAGGGITDTQYF. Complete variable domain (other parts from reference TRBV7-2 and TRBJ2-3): GAGVSQSPSNKVTEKGKDVELRCDPISGHTALYWYRQSLGQGLEFLIYFQGNSAPDKSGLPSDRFSAERTGGSVSTLTIQRTQQEDSAVYLCASSLYMAGGGITDTQYFGPGTRLTVL.

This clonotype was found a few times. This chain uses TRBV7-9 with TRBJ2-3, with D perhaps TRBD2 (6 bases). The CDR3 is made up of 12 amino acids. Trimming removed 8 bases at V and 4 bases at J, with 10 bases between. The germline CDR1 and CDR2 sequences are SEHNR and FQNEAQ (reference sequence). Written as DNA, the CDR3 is TGTGCCAGCGAGGAGGGGTCAGATACGCAGTATTTT. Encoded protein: CASEEGSDTQYF.

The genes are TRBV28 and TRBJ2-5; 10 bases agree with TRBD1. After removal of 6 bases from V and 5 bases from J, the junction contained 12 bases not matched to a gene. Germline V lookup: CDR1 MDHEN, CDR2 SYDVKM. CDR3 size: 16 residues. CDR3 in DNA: TGTGCCAGCAGCCCTCTCGGACAGGGGGATAGGGAGACCCAGTACTTC. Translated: CASSPLGQGDRETQYF.

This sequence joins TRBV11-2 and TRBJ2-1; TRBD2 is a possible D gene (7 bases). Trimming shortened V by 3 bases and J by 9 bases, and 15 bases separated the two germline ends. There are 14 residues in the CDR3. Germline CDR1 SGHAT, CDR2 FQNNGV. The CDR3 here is CASSLVGGPGEQFF. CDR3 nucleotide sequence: TGTGCCAGCAGCTTGGTGGGGGGGCCGGGTGAGCAGTTCTTC.

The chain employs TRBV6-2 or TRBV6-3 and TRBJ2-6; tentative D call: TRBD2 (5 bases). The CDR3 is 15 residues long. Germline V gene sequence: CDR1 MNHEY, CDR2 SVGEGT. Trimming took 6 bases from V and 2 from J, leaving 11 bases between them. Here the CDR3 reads CASRGLYPGANVLTF. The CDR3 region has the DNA TGTGCCAGCAGAGGACTGTACCCTGGGGCCAACGTCCTGACTTTC.

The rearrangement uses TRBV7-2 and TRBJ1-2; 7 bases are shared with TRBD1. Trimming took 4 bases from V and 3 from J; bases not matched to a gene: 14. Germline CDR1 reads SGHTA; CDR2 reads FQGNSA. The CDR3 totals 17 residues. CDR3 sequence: CASSSDRADGFYYGYTF. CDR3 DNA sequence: TGTGCCAGCAGCTCAGACAGGGCAGACGGTTTTTACTATGGCTACACCTTC.

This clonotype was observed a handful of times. The CDR3 region is CSVESGLDEKLFF. DNA for the CDR3: TGCAGCGTTGAAAGTGGGTTGGATGAAAAACTGTTTTTT. V gene TRBV29-1 combines with J gene TRBJ1-4; D is ambiguous. Germline V gene data show CDR1 as SQVTM and CDR2 as ANQGSEA. The CDR3 is 13 residues long. Trimming removed 2 bases from V and 6 bases from J, with 10 bases in between.

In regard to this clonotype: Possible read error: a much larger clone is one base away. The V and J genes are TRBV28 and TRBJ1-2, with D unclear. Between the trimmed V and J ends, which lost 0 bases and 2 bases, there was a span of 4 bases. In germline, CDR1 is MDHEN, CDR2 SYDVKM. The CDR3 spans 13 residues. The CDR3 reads CASSLWQNYGYTF. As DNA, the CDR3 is TGTGCCAGCAGTTTATGGCAGAACTATGGCTACACCTTC.

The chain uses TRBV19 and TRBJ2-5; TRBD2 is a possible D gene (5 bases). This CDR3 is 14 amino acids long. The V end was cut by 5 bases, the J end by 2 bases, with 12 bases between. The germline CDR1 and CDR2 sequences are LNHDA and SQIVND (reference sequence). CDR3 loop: CASSSTGMQETQYF. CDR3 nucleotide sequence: TGTGCCAGTAGTTCGACGGGGATGCAAGAGACCCAGTACTTC.

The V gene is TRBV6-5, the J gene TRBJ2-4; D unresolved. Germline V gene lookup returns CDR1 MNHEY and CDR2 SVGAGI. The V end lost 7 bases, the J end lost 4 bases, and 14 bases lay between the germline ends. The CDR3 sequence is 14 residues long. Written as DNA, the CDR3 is TGTGCCAGCATGGCGAGGATGTCTAAAAACATTCAGTACTTC. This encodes CASMARMSKNIQYF.

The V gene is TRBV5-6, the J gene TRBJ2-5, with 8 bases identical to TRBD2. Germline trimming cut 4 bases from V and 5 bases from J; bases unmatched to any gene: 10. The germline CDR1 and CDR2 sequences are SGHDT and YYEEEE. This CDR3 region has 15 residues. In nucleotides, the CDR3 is TGTGCCAGCAGCCCCCCAGCGGTAGCGGGGGAGACCCAGTACTTC. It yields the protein CASSPPAVAGETQYF.